The 18 T cell receptor beta chains below come from one sample, sequenced in a study of blood T cell repertoires in COVID-19. Libraries were prepared by immunoSEQ multiplex PCR; TCRdb keeps only in-frame clonotypes and omits some of them. The sample has approximately 290,000 clones, approximately 90% seen once. Source material: peripheral blood. All receptors come from a woman in her fifties or sixties with acute or convalescent COVID-19.

This clone was counted once. The rearrangement uses TRBV6-2 or TRBV6-3 and TRBJ1-5; a possible D gene is TRBD1 (6 bases). V was trimmed by 6 bases and J by 0 bases, leaving 12 bases between them. Germline CDR1 is MNHEY and CDR2 is SVGEGT. CDR3 length: 15 residues. In DNA, the CDR3 is TGTGCCAGCAGCCCACGGACAGATAGCAATCAGCCCCAGCATTTT. Protein: CASSPRTDSNQPQHF.

The V gene is TRBV7-8, the J gene TRBJ1-5; 8 positions agree with TRBD1. The CDR3 is made up of 19 amino acids. The V gene end was trimmed by 2 bases and the J gene end by 1 base; junction bases not matched to a gene: 13. Germline CDR1 SGHVS, CDR2 FQNEAQ. This CDR3 is CASSLNPGGEAGSNQPQHF. The CDR3 DNA is TGTGCCAGCAGCTTAAATCCAGGGGGCGAGGCGGGAAGCAATCAGCCCCAGCATTTT.

The chain recombines TRBV6-5 with TRBJ1-2, with a tentative D call TRBD1 (6 bases). Trimming stripped 6 bases from V and 6 bases from J, with 20 bases between. The CDR3 has 15 amino acids. The germline V gene encodes CDR1 MNHEY and CDR2 SVGAGI. CDR3: CASSDNSRGNNGYTF. DNA of the CDR3: TGTGCCAGCAGCGACAATAGCAGGGGAAATAATGGCTACACCTTC.

V usage is TRBV27 and J usage is TRBJ1-2, with 7 bases fitting TRBD1. Trimming at V came to 5 bases and at J to 8 bases, leaving 8 bases not matched to a gene. Germline loops: CDR1 MNHEY, CDR2 SMNVEV (reference sequence). The CDR3 length is 13 residues. CDR3 in amino acids: CASSATGTTGYTF. In DNA form, the CDR3 reads TGTGCCAGCAGTGCGACAGGGACGACAGGCTACACCTTC.

J is TRBJ1-1 and V is TRBV7-8; 10 nucleotides match TRBD1. The CDR3 is made up of 15 amino acids. V lost 5 bases to trimming and J lost 2 bases; unmatched junction nucleotides: 5. CDR1 SGHVS and CDR2 FQNEAQ come from the germline V gene. The CDR3 DNA follows: TGTGCCAGCAGCCCTTGGACAGGGGGAAACACTGAAGCTTTCTTT. This codes for CASSPWTGGNTEAFF.

The genes are TRBV6-2 or TRBV6-3 and TRBJ2-7; 9 bases align to TRBD2. V lost 5 bases, J lost 7 bases, and 9 bases stayed unmatched. Germline V gives CDR1 MNHEY, CDR2 SVGEGT. The CDR3 totals 14 residues. CDR3 loop: CASSQGLALGEQYF. The CDR3, as DNA: TGTGCCAGCAGTCAAGGACTAGCGCTGGGGGAGCAGTACTTC.

V usage is TRBV6-2 or TRBV6-3 and J usage is TRBJ2-1; 7 bases match TRBD2. The CDR3 length is 17 residues. The V gene's germline CDR1 is MNHEY and CDR2 SVGEGT. The junction had 14 bases not matched to a gene; V was cut back by 4 bases and J by 5 bases. The CDR3 bases are TGTGCCAGCAGTTGGGGGGAGGGGTCCGGCCCTCACAATGAGCAGTTCTTC. It specifies CASSWGEGSGPHNEQFF.

V is TRBV7-9 and J is TRBJ2-1, with 10 bases aligning to TRBD2. The CDR3 contains 15 residues. The V and J ends lost 4 bases and 3 bases, in that order; junction bases with no gene match: 3. Germline V gene lookup returns CDR1 SEHNR and CDR2 FQNEAQ (reference sequence). Here the CDR3 reads CASSYSGGDYNEQFF. Written as DNA, the CDR3 is TGTGCCAGCAGCTACAGCGGGGGGGACTACAATGAGCAGTTCTTC. The whole variable domain, filled in from reference TRBV7-9 and TRBJ2-1, reads DTGVSQNPRHKITKRGQNVTFRCDPISEHNRLYWYRQTLGQGPEFLTYFQNEAQLEKSRLLSDRFSAERPKGSFSTLEIQRTEQGDSAMYLCASSYSGGDYNEQFFGPGTRLTVL.

The chain links TRBV28 to TRBJ2-3; weak D call: TRBD1 (5 bases). The CDR3 is 12 residues long. Germline CDR1 MDHEN, CDR2 SYDVKM. Trimming cost V 4 bases and J 6 bases, with 8 bases left between them. CDR3 in DNA: TGTGCCAGCAGTTCCAGGGTGGATACGCAGTATTTT. Translating it yields CASSSRVDTQYF.

V gene TRBV4-1 combines with J gene TRBJ2-2; no definite D call. CDR3 length: 15 amino acids. Looked up from germline, CDR1 is MGHRA and CDR2 is YSYEKL. The V and J ends lost 1 base and 4 bases respectively, with 10 bases between them. The CDR3 here is CASSQAAGLTGELFF. Here the CDR3 DNA reads TGCGCCAGCAGCCAAGCTGCCGGTCTCACCGGGGAGCTGTTTTTT.

J is TRBJ2-6 and V is TRBV5-4; TRBD1 aligns across 7 bases. The germline V gene encodes CDR1 SGHNT and CDR2 YYREEE (reference sequence). With 4 bases clipped from V and 2 bases from J, the junction kept 3 bases outside the gene matches. The CDR3 is 15 amino acids. This CDR3 is CASSTRGTGANVLTF. DNA of the CDR3: TGTGCCAGCAGCACCAGGGGGACTGGGGCCAACGTCCTGACTTTC.

This clone was observed once. The chain links TRBV5-4 to TRBJ1-3; no firm D call. The germline V gene encodes CDR1 SGHNT and CDR2 YYREEE (reference sequence). V gave up 0 bases and J gave up 0 bases, with 10 bases separating them. The CDR3 covers 16 residues. Here the CDR3 reads CASSLGGSSSGNTIYF. The DNA for the CDR3 is TGTGCCAGCAGCTTGGGCGGGTCGAGCTCTGGAAACACCATATATTTT.

CDR3 DNA: TGTGCCAGCAGCCCAGGAGTCCGTTGGACTAGCGGGGGCTACACCGGGGAGCTGTTTTTT. Its translation is CASSPGVRWTSGGYTGELFF. The V gene is TRBV7-3, the J gene TRBJ2-2; 13 bases line up with TRBD2. The CDR3 is 20 residues long. The trim removed 5 bases at V and 3 bases at J, leaving 15 bases unmatched. Germline CDR1 is SGHTA and CDR2 is FQGTGA.

The chain couples TRBV5-1 to TRBJ2-1, with 8 bases matching TRBD2. The germline V gene encodes CDR1 SGHRS and CDR2 YFSETQ. This CDR3 is 16 amino acids long. Unmatched junction bases numbered 5, after V lost 0 bases and J lost 3 bases. CDR3 residues: CASSLGAGGGYNEQFF. The CDR3 DNA sequence: TGCGCCAGCAGCTTGGGGGCGGGAGGTGGCTACAATGAGCAGTTCTTC.

This chain links TRBV5-1 with TRBJ2-1, with 7 bases that match TRBD2. Germline V gene data show CDR1 as SGHRS and CDR2 as YFSETQ. The CDR3 spans 16 residues. Trimming took 0 bases from V and 4 from J; bases not matched to a gene: 7. The CDR3 spells CASSLAGRTPYNEQFF. CDR3 nucleotide sequence: TGCGCCAGCAGCTTGGCCGGGAGGACTCCTTACAATGAGCAGTTCTTC. Full variable domain (remainder filled in from reference TRBV5-1 and TRBJ2-1): KAGVTQTPRYLIKTRGQQVTLSCSPISGHRSVSWYQQTPGQGLQFLFEYFSETQRNKGNFPGRFSGRQFSNSRSEMNVSTLELGDSALYLCASSLAGRTPYNEQFFGPGTRLTVL.

The CDR3 reads CASTSGGQGNEKLFF. The CDR3, as DNA: TGTGCCAGCACTTCCGGGGGGCAGGGGAATGAAAAACTGTTTTTT. The chain links TRBV7-9 to TRBJ1-4; perhaps TRBD1 as D (6 bases). The CDR3 is 15 amino acids. Trimming pared 7 bases from V and 5 bases from J, leaving 17 bases between. The germline CDR1 and CDR2 sequences are SEHNR and FQNEAQ (reference sequence).

This clone came up once. The V call is TRBV24-1, the J call TRBJ1-4, with no clear D. The CDR3 spans 13 residues. V was pared by 6 bases and J by 8 bases, with 12 bases between. The germline gives CDR1 KGHDR, CDR2 SFDVKD. CDR3 nucleotide sequence: TGTGCCACCAGTCCTGGAGCCGGCGAAAAACTGTTTTTT. Protein: CATSPGAGEKLFF.

The chain couples TRBV7-3 to TRBJ2-5; the D gene is possibly TRBD1 (6 bases). Per the germline V gene, CDR1 is SGHTA and CDR2 is FQGTGA. With 3 bases removed from V and 2 bases from J, the gap between germline ends came to 7 bases. The CDR3 length is 13 residues. CDR3: CASSFGQQETQYF. DNA for the CDR3: TGTGCCAGCAGCTTCGGACAGCAAGAGACCCAGTACTTC.